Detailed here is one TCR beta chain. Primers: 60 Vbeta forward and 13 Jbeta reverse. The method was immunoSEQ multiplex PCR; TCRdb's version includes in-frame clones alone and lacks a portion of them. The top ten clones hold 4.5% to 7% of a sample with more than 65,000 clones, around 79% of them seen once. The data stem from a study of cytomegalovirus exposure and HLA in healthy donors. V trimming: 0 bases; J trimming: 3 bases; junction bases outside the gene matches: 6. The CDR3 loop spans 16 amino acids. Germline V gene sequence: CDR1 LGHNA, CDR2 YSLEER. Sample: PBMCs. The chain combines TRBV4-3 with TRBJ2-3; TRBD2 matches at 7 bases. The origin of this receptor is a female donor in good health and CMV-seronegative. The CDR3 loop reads CASSQDGGGRTDTQYF. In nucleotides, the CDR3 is TGCGCCAGCAGCCAAGACGGCGGGGGAAGGACAGATACGCAGTATTTT.